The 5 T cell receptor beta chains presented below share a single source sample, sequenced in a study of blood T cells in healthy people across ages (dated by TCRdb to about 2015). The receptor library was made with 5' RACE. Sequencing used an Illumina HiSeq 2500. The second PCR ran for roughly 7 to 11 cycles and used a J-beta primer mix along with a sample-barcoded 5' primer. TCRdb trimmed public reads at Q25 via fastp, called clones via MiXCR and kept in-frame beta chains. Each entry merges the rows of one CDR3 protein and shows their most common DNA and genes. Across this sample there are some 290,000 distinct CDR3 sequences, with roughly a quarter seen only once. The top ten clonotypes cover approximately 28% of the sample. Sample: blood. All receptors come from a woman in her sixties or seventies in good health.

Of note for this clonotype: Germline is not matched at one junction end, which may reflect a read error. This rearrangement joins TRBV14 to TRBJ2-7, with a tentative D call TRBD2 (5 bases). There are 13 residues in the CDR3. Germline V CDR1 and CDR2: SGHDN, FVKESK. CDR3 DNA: TGTGCCAGCAGCCAGAATGAGGGCTCCGTACTGAACTTC. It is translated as CASSQNEGSVLNF.

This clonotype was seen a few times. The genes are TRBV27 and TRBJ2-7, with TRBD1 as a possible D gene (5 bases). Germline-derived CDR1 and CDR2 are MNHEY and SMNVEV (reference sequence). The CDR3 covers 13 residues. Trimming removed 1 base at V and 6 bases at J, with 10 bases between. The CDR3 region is CASSLWGSAEQYF. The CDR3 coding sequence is TGTGCCAGCAGTTTATGGGGCAGTGCCGAGCAGTACTTC.

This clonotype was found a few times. Written as DNA, the CDR3 is TGTGCCAGCTCCCGGGGGGACAGCCGGAACACTGAAGCTTTCTTT. It specifies CASSRGDSRNTEAFF. The chain uses TRBV3-1 and TRBJ1-1; 7 bases map to TRBD1. V shed 8 bases, J shed 1 base, and the junction held 10 bases outside the gene matches. The CDR3 contains 15 residues. CDR1 LGHDT and CDR2 YNNKEL come from the germline V gene (reference sequence). The whole variable domain, remainder taken from reference TRBV3-1 and TRBJ1-1, is DTAVSQTPKYLVTQMGNDKSIKCEQNLGHDTMYWYKQDSKKFLKIMFSYNNKELIINETVPNRFSPKSPDKAHLNLHINSLELGDSAVYFCASSRGDSRNTEAFFGQGTRLTVV.

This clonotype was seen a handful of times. The CDR3 protein is CSAGGGGNTIYF. As DNA, the CDR3 is TGCAGCGCTGGGGGTGGCGGAAACACCATATATTTT. The V call is TRBV29-1, the J call TRBJ1-3; the D gene is possibly TRBD1 (5 bases). V lost 7 bases, J lost 4 bases, and 11 bases lay in between. The germline CDR1 and CDR2 sequences are SQVTM and ANQGSEA. The CDR3 runs 12 residues.

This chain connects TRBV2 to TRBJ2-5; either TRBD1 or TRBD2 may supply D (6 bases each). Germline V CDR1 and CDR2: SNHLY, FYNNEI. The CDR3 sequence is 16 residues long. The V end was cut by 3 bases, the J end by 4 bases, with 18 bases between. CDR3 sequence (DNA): TGTGCCAGCAGTGACCGTAGGGGGGCTGTAGGAGAGACCCAGTACTTC. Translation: CASSDRRGAVGETQYF.